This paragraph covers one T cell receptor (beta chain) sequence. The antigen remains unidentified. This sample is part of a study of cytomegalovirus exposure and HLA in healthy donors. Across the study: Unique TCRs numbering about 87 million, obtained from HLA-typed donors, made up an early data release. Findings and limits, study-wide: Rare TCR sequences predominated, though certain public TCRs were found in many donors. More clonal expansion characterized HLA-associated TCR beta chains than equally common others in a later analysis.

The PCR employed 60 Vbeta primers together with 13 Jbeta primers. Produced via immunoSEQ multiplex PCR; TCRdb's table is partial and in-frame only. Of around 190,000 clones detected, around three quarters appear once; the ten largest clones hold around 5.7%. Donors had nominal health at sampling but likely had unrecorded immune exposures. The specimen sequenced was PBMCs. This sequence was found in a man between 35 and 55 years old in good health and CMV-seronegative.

For the CDR3, the DNA is TGTGCCAGCGTGAAGGACAGGCTACTCCAAGAGACCCAGTACTTC. This codes for CASVKDRLLQETQYF. The chain joins TRBV7-9 to TRBJ2-5, with 7 bases fitting TRBD1. From germline, CDR1 is SEHNR and CDR2 FQNEAQ (reference sequence). The CDR3 runs 15 residues. V shed 8 bases and J 1 base; nucleotides not matched to a gene: 10.